This T cell receptor beta chain was recovered during a study of blood T cell repertoires in COVID-19. TCRdb's table, derived via immunoSEQ multiplex PCR, lists solely in-frame clones and lacks some. The sample gives around 700,000 clones, 90% of which show up once; roughly 0.25% is in the top ten. The germline V gene encodes CDR1 MGHDK and CDR2 SYGVNS. The ends lost 2 bases at V and 8 bases at J; junction bases unmatched: 12. This CDR3 has 17 amino acids. Input material: peripheral blood. This TCR derives from a woman aged 18-29 years with acute or convalescent COVID-19. This chain connects TRBV25-1 to TRBJ1-2, with 12 bases identical to TRBD1. CDR3 protein: CASSERPGQGAYYGYTF. The CDR3 DNA sequence: TGTGCCAGCAGTGAAAGACCGGGACAGGGGGCATATTACGGCTACACCTTC.